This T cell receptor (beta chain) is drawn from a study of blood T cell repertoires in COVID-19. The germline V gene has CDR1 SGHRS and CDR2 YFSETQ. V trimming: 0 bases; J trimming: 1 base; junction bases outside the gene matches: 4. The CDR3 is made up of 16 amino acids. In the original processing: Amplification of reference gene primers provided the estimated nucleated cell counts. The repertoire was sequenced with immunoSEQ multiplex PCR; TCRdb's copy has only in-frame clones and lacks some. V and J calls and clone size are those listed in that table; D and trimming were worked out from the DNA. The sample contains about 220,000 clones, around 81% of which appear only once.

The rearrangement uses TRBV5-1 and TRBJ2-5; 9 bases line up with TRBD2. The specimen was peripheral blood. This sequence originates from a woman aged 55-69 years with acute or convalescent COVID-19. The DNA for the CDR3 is TGCGCCAGCAGCTTGGGGGGCGGGGGGGCCCAAGAGACCCAGTACTTC. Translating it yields CASSLGGGGAQETQYF.